This paragraph covers one T cell receptor (beta chain) sequence. This clone appeared once. The antigen it binds to is not known. No base qualities exist here, and no much larger clone lies one base off it. The cysteine opens and the phenylalanine closes a CDR3 of 13 amino acids. Solely the CDR3 DNA is kept, with 39 bases framed from the first base. A distance of 9 bases separates the germline ends of V and J, which lose 7 bases and 0 bases respectively. The germline V gene gives CDR1 as SGHRS and CDR2 as YFSETQ. This entry belongs to a study of shared T cell receptors in the human thymus (dated by TCRdb to 2020 to 2022). General notes on the study: The study examined how self-reactive, shared T-cell receptor alpha chains are generated in the human thymus.

Library prep was done by the immunoSEQ multiplex PCR assay. This immuneACCESS table, as held by TCRdb, lists in-frame sequences with V and J called but not all clones. Of the missing ones, under half trace to an unresolved V gene in checked studies; the others have no known cause. A total of some 660,000 clones appear in this sample, about 87% of them only once. In total, the top ten clones hold approximately 0.0097% of the sample. The same data also contributed to another study, on human thymus T cells. That second report states: Immunologically healthy infants undergoing open corrective cardiac surgery for congenital heart defects in Finland were used as donors. Thymus tissue was obtained as surgical resects removed during corrective cardiac surgery. Biased V and J gene segment usage appeared to be present in both thymic and peripheral blood repertoires. Highly overlapping thymic TCR repertoires among unrelated individuals were reported in the related research. The study used 7 to 9 infant thymus samples plus four related peripheral blood samples to characterize TCR alpha and beta repertoires. Donor ages ranged from roughly 6 to 244 days, and the cohort comprised 5 to 7 male and a couple of female infants. Thymocytes were mechanically released from the tissue and were stored as pellets of 10-30 million cells at -70 degrees C. A QIAsymphony instrument was used to extract genomic DNA from frozen cell pellets. TCRB and TCRAD loci were amplified from a standardized quantity of quality-controlled genomic DNA using the immunoSEQ multiplex PCR assay. The amplicons covered the V(D)J region and were long enough to include the CDR3 and to identify the V and J genes. The commercial immunoSEQ service was used to sequence amplicons on an Illumina platform. Corrections for primer bias and sequencing errors followed previously described methods, while TCRAD and TCRB definitions were based on the IMGT database. Repertoires were analysed with immunoSEQ Analyzer 3.0 and VDJTools, covering basic statistics, V/J segment usage, diversity estimates, rarefaction and pairwise overlap. To estimate diversity, the Chao1, ChaoE, Efron-Thisted, Shannon and inverse Simpson indices were applied, and diversity was also estimated on datasets down-sampled to the smallest sample. For repertoire overlap, CDR3 nucleotide sequence, V gene and J gene had to match strictly, and clustering was done by Jaccard-based multidimensional scaling. On average, thymus samples gave roughly 800,000 unique TCRB clonotypes, whereas blood samples gave about 84,000.

The sequencing sample was made of thymocytes. The V and J segments used are TRBV5-1 and TRBJ2-3; the D gene is perhaps TRBD2, from 6 matching bases. This receptor was taken from a boy younger than two with a congenital heart defect. Donor details come from another sample of the same person, matched by shared clones. The CDR3 reads as follows: CASRDSSTDTQYF. The sequenced DNA: TGCGCCAGCCGGGACTCTAGCACAGATACGCAGTATTTT.